Below, 21 T cell receptor beta chains from the same sample are listed, as sequenced in a study of early T cells in non-severe SARS-CoV-2 infection. TCRdb called the 5' RACE reads again in MiXCR, with one record for every CDR3 protein. This repertoire shows 70,000 or so distinct CDR3 sequences, 9.5% to 15% found once; its top ten account for around 4%. The sample comprised whole blood. The source is an adult who was a healthcare worker with PCR-confirmed SARS-CoV-2 infection or an uninfected control (not recorded which).

The gene calls are TRBV24-1 and TRBJ1-5; TRBD1 aligns across 9 bases. CDR3 length equals 16 residues. J lost 5 bases, V lost 2 bases, and 6 bases had no gene match. CDR1 is KGHDR and CDR2 is SFDVKD in the germline V gene. CDR3 residues: CATSDSGTGTHQPQHF. DNA of the CDR3: TGTGCCACCAGTGATTCCGGGACAGGGACGCATCAGCCCCAGCATTTT.

In regard to this clonotype: Sequence at one end of the junction differs from germline and may be a read error. This chain links TRBV20-1 with TRBJ2-1; possible D gene TRBD2, 6 bases. The CDR3 contains 14 residues. Germline V gene data show CDR1 as DFQATT and CDR2 as SNEGSKA (reference sequence). The CDR3 sequence is CSARVTSSFNEQFF. As DNA, the CDR3 is TGCAGTGCTAGAGTTACTAGCTCCTTCAATGAGCAGTTCTTC.

This clonotype was seen ten or more times. The chain has TRBV7-2 and TRBJ2-2, with 8 bases aligning to TRBD1. This CDR3 is built from 15 residues. After removal of 2 bases from V and 7 bases from J, the junction contained 6 bases not matched to a gene. Germline CDR1 and CDR2: SGHTA and FQGNSA. Here the CDR3 reads CASSLSQGAIGELFF. The CDR3 DNA is TGTGCCAGCAGCTTAAGTCAGGGGGCAATCGGGGAGCTGTTTTTT.

The sample holds many counts of this clonotype. The chain carries TRBV18 and TRBJ2-1; no firm D call. CDR1 is KGHSH and CDR2 is LQKENI in the germline V gene. Trimming removed 2 bases at V and 2 bases at J, with 7 bases between. The CDR3 runs 14 residues. CDR3: CASSPAQTYNEQFF. CDR3 DNA: TGTGCCAGCTCACCAGCCCAGACCTACAATGAGCAGTTCTTC.

This clonotype was observed at least ten times. This rearrangement joins TRBV6-5 to TRBJ2-3; 15 bases are a match to TRBD2. V lost 6 bases and J lost 4; bases outside the gene matches: 14. This CDR3 contains 19 residues. CDR1 is MNHEY and CDR2 is SVGAGI in the germline V gene. The CDR3 sequence: CASRPTLRGLAGGPDTQYF. The CDR3 DNA reads as TGTGCCAGCAGGCCCACCCTCAGAGGACTAGCGGGAGGGCCAGATACGCAGTATTTT.

This clonotype was observed a few times. The chain uses TRBV20-1 and TRBJ2-7; 11 positions agree with TRBD2. The CDR3 runs 14 residues. CDR1 is DFQATT and CDR2 is SNEGSKA in the germline V gene (reference sequence). V shed 2 bases and J 6 bases; nucleotides not matched to a gene: 6. CDR3 residues: CSARPTGLAVEQYF. CDR3 nucleotide sequence: TGCAGTGCTAGACCAACGGGACTAGCGGTCGAGCAGTACTTC.

This clonotype was seen a handful of times. The rearrangement links TRBV7-9 to TRBJ2-3; 7 bases align to TRBD2. This CDR3 comprises 15 residues. CDR1 SEHNR and CDR2 FQNEAQ come from the germline V gene (reference sequence). J gave up 9 bases and V 1 base, and 10 bases lay outside the gene matches. DNA for the CDR3: TGTGCCAGCAGCTTAGAGGGAGGGCCCCAGGAAACGCAGTATTTT. Its translation is CASSLEGGPQETQYF. The variable domain in full, with the rest retrieved from reference TRBV7-9 and TRBJ2-3, is DTGVSQNPRHKITKRGQNVTFRCDPISEHNRLYWYRQTLGQGPEFLTYFQNEAQLEKSRLLSDRFSAERPKGSFSTLEIQRTEQGDSAMYLCASSLEGGPQETQYFGPGTRLTVL.

The chain is built from TRBV29-1 and TRBJ2-5, with 11 bases matching TRBD2. There are 13 residues in the CDR3. Germline V gives CDR1 SQVTM, CDR2 ANQGSEA. Germline trimming cut 7 bases from V and 4 bases from J; bases unmatched to any gene: 5. The CDR3 region is CSAVTSGTETQYF. CDR3 sequence (DNA): TGCAGCGCTGTGACTAGCGGGACAGAGACCCAGTACTTC.

The genes are TRBV29-1 and TRBJ1-2; D unresolved. The CDR3 sequence is 12 residues long. V was clipped by 1 base and J by 7 bases, with 10 bases between them. Germline V CDR1 and CDR2: SQVTM, ANQGSEA. Written as DNA, the CDR3 is TGCAGCGTTGAAGGTTGGAGAAGTGGCTACACCTTC. The encoded protein is CSVEGWRSGYTF.

V gene TRBV5-4 combines with J gene TRBJ2-1; TRBD2 aligns across 13 bases. CDR3 length: 17 residues. J was trimmed by 7 bases and V by 0 bases; bases with no gene match: 7. CDR1 is SGHNT and CDR2 is YYREEE in the germline V gene (reference sequence). CDR3 in amino acids: CASSLVRTSGSANEQFF. In DNA, the CDR3 is TGTGCCAGCAGCTTGGTGCGGACTAGCGGGAGTGCGAATGAGCAGTTCTTC.

This clonotype was seen many times. The chain combines TRBV2 with TRBJ2-7, with TRBD2 matching 9 bases. Germline V lookup: CDR1 SNHLY, CDR2 FYNNEI. The CDR3 consists of 15 residues. The V gene end was trimmed by 4 bases and the J gene end by 5 bases; junction bases not matched to a gene: 9. The CDR3 here is CASSAPVLAGNEQYF. CDR3 sequence (DNA): TGTGCCAGCAGTGCGCCCGTCCTAGCGGGGAACGAGCAGTACTTC.

This clonotype has a count of ten or more. One end of the junction fails to match germline, which may point to a read error. This chain uses TRBV24-1 with TRBJ2-7; perhaps TRBD2 as D (6 bases). This CDR3 contains 20 residues. CDR1 and CDR2 (germline): KGHDR, SFDVKD. CDR3 nucleotide sequence: TGTGCCACCAGTGGTCAGGACAATGGGACTCGACGACTACCCTCCTCCGAGCAGTACTTC. It codes for CATSGQDNGTRRLPSSEQYF.

In this sample, this clonotype turned up a few times. This chain links TRBV12-3 or TRBV12-4 with TRBJ2-2, with a weak D call TRBD2 (7 bases). V gave up 6 bases and J gave up 6 bases, with 14 bases separating them. The CDR3 covers 14 residues. Here the CDR3 DNA reads TGTGCCAGCAGGCCGAGGGGGGGAGCCGGGGAGCTGTTTTTT. Encoded protein: CASRPRGGAGELFF.

At least ten counts were recorded for this clonotype. This chain links TRBV3-1 with TRBJ2-1; D might be TRBD1 (6 bases). This CDR3 has 16 amino acids. Between the trimmed V and J ends, which lost 4 bases and 4 bases, there was a span of 17 bases. Germline V CDR1 and CDR2: LGHDT, YNNKEL (reference sequence). The CDR3 loop is CASSPQGTIGYNEQFF. The CDR3 DNA sequence: TGTGCCAGCAGCCCTCAGGGGACCATAGGTTACAATGAGCAGTTCTTC.

There are many counts of this clonotype. J is TRBJ2-5 and V is TRBV27, with 9 bases lining up with TRBD1. CDR1 is MNHEY, CDR2 SMNVEV, per germline (reference sequence). The CDR3 is 14 amino acids. Germline trimming cut 6 bases from V and 5 bases from J; bases unmatched to any gene: 7. Here the CDR3 DNA reads TGTGCCAGCAGCTACACAGGGGGCGTGGAGACCCAGTACTTC. This translates into CASSYTGGVETQYF.

This clonotype occurred a few times. The chain joins TRBV2 to TRBJ2-1; TRBD1 might be the D (5 bases). The germline V and J ends were trimmed by 8 bases and 8 bases, with 10 bases remaining between them. CDR3 length: 11 residues. In germline, CDR1 is SNHLY, CDR2 FYNNEI. The CDR3 reads CASEQEYEQFF. Here the CDR3 DNA reads TGTGCCAGCGAACAGGAATATGAGCAGTTCTTC.

J is TRBJ1-1 and V is TRBV28; maybe TRBD1 (5 bases). This CDR3 is 14 amino acids long. V was shortened by 7 bases and J by 7 bases, with 19 bases between the two germline ends. Germline CDR1 MDHEN, CDR2 SYDVKM. In DNA form, the CDR3 reads TGTGCCAGCACCCGAACCGGGGCCGAACTTGAAGCTTTCTTT. It encodes CASTRTGAELEAFF.

This clonotype was counted ten times or more. The chain employs TRBV5-1 and TRBJ2-1; TRBD2 agrees at 11 bases. V lost 4 bases and J lost 2; bases outside the gene matches: 5. The CDR3 is made up of 16 amino acids. The V gene's germline CDR1 is SGHRS and CDR2 YFSETQ. DNA of the CDR3: TGCGCCAGCAGCCCCGATAGCGGGAGGGCCTACAATGAGCAGTTCTTC. Protein sequence: CASSPDSGRAYNEQFF.

This clonotype showed up just a few times. This chain joins TRBV2 and TRBJ2-1; possible D gene TRBD2, 6 bases. CDR1 and CDR2 from the germline V gene are SNHLY and FYNNEI. This CDR3 contains 13 residues. Trimming took off 10 bases at V and 3 bases at J, with 13 bases between the two ends. The CDR3 DNA is TGTGCCACCTCCGAGGACTACTACAATGAGCAGTTCTTC. Translating gives CATSEDYYNEQFF.

This clonotype was picked up many times. The genes are TRBV12-3 or TRBV12-4 and TRBJ2-1; 9 bases align to TRBD2. The CDR3 contains 15 residues. V was pared by 6 bases and J by 7 bases, with 10 bases of the junction left unmatched. The CDR3 nucleotides read TGTGCCAGCAGCTCGGCGGGAGGGAGTTGGAATGAGCAGTTCTTC. It translates to CASSSAGGSWNEQFF.

The CDR3 nucleotides are TGCAGCGTTGAGGCTCACCTCACTGAAGCTTTCTTT. Translating gives CSVEAHLTEAFF. The gene calls are TRBV29-1 and TRBJ1-1; D gene ambiguous. CDR1 is SQVTM, CDR2 ANQGSEA, per germline. Trimming stripped 3 bases from V and 4 bases from J, with 9 bases between. This CDR3 contains 12 residues.